The 5 T cell receptor beta chains reported below all come from one sample, sequenced in a study of CD8+CD57+ T cells in acquired aplastic anemia. According to the study, genomic DNA was the template for TCR beta VDJ and CDR3 profiling. TCRdb reprocessed the reads via MiXCR and lists one record per CDR3 protein. The sample lists some 180,000 distinct CDR3 sequences, less than 55% occurring once. The specimen sequenced was sorted CD4+, CD8+, or CD8+CD57+ T cells (not recorded which) from PBMCs. The source is a human donor in good health.

This clonotype was counted many times. This chain uses TRBV4-1 with TRBJ1-4; TRBD1 is a possible D gene (6 bases). CDR3 size: 15 residues. V lost 2 bases to trimming and J lost 5 bases, with 12 bases between them. Germline V lookup: CDR1 MGHRA, CDR2 YSYEKL. Here the CDR3 reads CASSQRTVRNEKLFF. The CDR3 DNA sequence: TGCGCCAGCAGCCAACGGACAGTCCGGAATGAAAAACTGTTTTTT.

In the case of this clonotype: This may come from a read error, since a much larger clone is one base off. The chain has TRBV11-3 and TRBJ2-7; D remains unclear. CDR1 and CDR2 (germline): SGHNT, YENEEA. Trimming removed 1 base at V and 3 bases at J, with 13 bases between. The CDR3 runs to 15 residues. This CDR3 reads CASSLVGPSLYEQYF. The CDR3 DNA follows: TGTGCCAGCAGCTTAGTTGGGCCGAGCCTCTACGAGCAGTACTTC.

This clonotype was seen more than once but under ten times. The chain couples TRBV20-1 to TRBJ2-5, with 8 bases lining up with TRBD1. CDR3 length: 12 residues. Germline-derived CDR1 and CDR2 are DFQATT and SNEGSKA (reference sequence). Germline trimming cut 5 bases from V and 8 bases from J; bases unmatched to any gene: 7. The CDR3 DNA follows: TGCAGTGCTGTAACAGGGGGAACCACCCAGTACTTC. Its translation is CSAVTGGTTQYF.

The DNA for the CDR3 is TGTGCCACCAGCGGTCGATTACAAGAGACCCAGTACTTC. It translates to CATSGRLQETQYF. The chain carries TRBV15 and TRBJ2-5; D gene ambiguous. Trimming removed 5 bases from V and 2 bases from J, with 9 bases in between. The CDR3 extends over 13 amino acids. Germline assignment: CDR1 LNHNV and CDR2 YYDKDF (reference sequence).

This clonotype was observed at least ten times. The J gene is TRBJ1-5, the V gene TRBV2; D is unresolved. The CDR3 runs 14 residues. CDR1 is SNHLY and CDR2 is FYNNEI in the germline V gene. Deletions cut 5 bases from V and 4 bases from J, with 12 bases between. The CDR3 DNA reads TGTGCCAGCAGTAAAGACCTAAGTAATCAGCCCCAGCATTTT. It codes for CASSKDLSNQPQHF.